The 26 T cell receptor beta chains given below trace back to one sample, sequenced in a study of PD-1 blockade in classical Hodgkin lymphoma. Sequenced by immunoSEQ multiplex PCR; TCRdb stores in-frame clones only, minus some. The sample lists about 100,000 clones, over 80% occurring once. No patient escaped relapse after autologous stem cell transplantation, and brentuximab vedotin exposure varied. The sample in question was peripheral blood mononuclear cells (PBMCs), obtained at baseline. The receptors originated from a human donor with classical Hodgkin lymphoma.

V and J are TRBV7-2 and TRBJ2-4; the match to TRBD2 covers 7 bases. The junction had 5 bases not matched to a gene; V was cut back by 1 base and J by 2 bases. The CDR3 runs 16 residues. Germline CDR1 is SGHTA and CDR2 is FQGNSA. The DNA for the CDR3 is TGTGCCAGCAGCTTAGGTCTGGGGGGGACCAAAAACATTCAGTACTTC. Translation: CASSLGLGGTKNIQYF.

This sequence joins TRBV7-9 and TRBJ2-3; D ambiguous. Trimming shortened V by 5 bases and J by 3 bases, and 18 bases separated the two germline ends. Germline CDR1 SEHNR, CDR2 FQNEAQ (reference sequence). The CDR3 length is 16 residues. The CDR3 spells CASSPRASLGTDTQYF. CDR3 sequence (DNA): TGTGCCAGCAGCCCCCGGGCTTCTCTTGGAACAGATACGCAGTATTTT.

The V gene is TRBV9, the J gene TRBJ2-1; 8 bases are shared with TRBD1. The CDR3 consists of 13 residues. J was trimmed by 14 bases and V by 2 bases; bases with no gene match: 9. Germline CDR1 is SGDLS and CDR2 is YYNGEE. CDR3 amino acids: CASSVQQGAGEFF. In nucleotides, the CDR3 is TGTGCCAGCAGCGTCCAGCAGGGGGCTGGGGAGTTCTTC. The variable domain in full, completed from reference TRBV9 and TRBJ2-1, reads DSGVTQTPKHLITATGQRVTLRCSPRSGDLSVYWYQQSLDQGLQFLIQYYNGEERAKGNILERFSAQQFPDLHSELNLSSLELGDSALYFCASSVQQGAGEFFGPGTRLTVL.

This clone is termed medium-sized. Different DNA sequences within this sample yield the same CDR3. This sequence joins TRBV11-2 and TRBJ2-2; perhaps TRBD1 as D (5 bases). The length of the CDR3 is 14 residues. CDR1 is SGHAT and CDR2 is FQNNGV in the germline V gene. V was clipped by 2 bases and J by 1 base, with 5 bases between them. As DNA, the CDR3 is TGTGCCAGCAGCTTAAGGGGGAACACCGGGGAGCTGTTTTTT. It yields the protein CASSLRGNTGELFF. Together with reference TRBV11-2 and TRBJ2-2, the CDR3 gives the full variable domain: EAGVAQSPRYKIIEKRQSVAFWCNPISGHATLYWYQQILGQGPKLLIQFQNNGVVDDSQLPKDRFSAERLKGVDSTLKIQPAKLEDSAVYLCASSLRGNTGELFFGEGSRLTVL.

The chain combines TRBV27 with TRBJ2-2; tentatively, D is TRBD1 (5 bases). CDR1 MNHEY and CDR2 SMNVEV come from the germline V gene (reference sequence). This CDR3 spans 14 amino acids. In DNA form, the CDR3 reads TGTAGAGACAGCCTCAGGACGAACACCGGGGAGCTGTTTTTT. It translates to CRDSLRTNTGELFF.

The rearrangement joins TRBV5-1 to TRBJ2-1; 9 bases fit TRBD2. The germline V gene encodes CDR1 SGHRS and CDR2 YFSETQ. Trimming at V came to 0 bases and at J to 6 bases, leaving 7 bases not matched to a gene. This CDR3 has 16 residues. CDR3 protein: CASSLVFSGSVNEQFF. The CDR3 DNA reads TGCGCCAGCAGCTTGGTGTTTAGCGGGAGTGTCAATGAGCAGTTCTTC. The full variable domain, completed using reference TRBV5-1 and TRBJ2-1, is KAGVTQTPRYLIKTRGQQVTLSCSPISGHRSVSWYQQTPGQGLQFLFEYFSETQRNKGNFPGRFSGRQFSNSRSEMNVSTLELGDSALYLCASSLVFSGSVNEQFFGPGTRLTVL.

The chain links TRBV10-3 to TRBJ2-1, with TRBD2 identical over 10 bases. Germline V CDR1 and CDR2: ENHRY, SYGVKD. The CDR3 runs to 15 residues. With 0 bases clipped from V and 6 bases from J, the junction kept 2 bases outside the gene matches. The CDR3 coding sequence is TGTGCCATCAGTGAGTCCGCTAGCGGGAGCAATGAGCAGTTCTTC. Amino acid sequence: CAISESASGSNEQFF.

This chain links TRBV15 with TRBJ2-1; no firm D call. Germline lookup yields CDR1 LNHNV and CDR2 YYDKDF (reference sequence). V lost 0 bases to trimming and J lost 7 bases, with 10 bases between them. There are 14 residues in the CDR3. CDR3 DNA sequence: TGTGCCACCAGCAGAGATAGCTACCCTAATGAGCAGTTCTTC. Translating it yields CATSRDSYPNEQFF. Variable domain in full (rest from reference TRBV15 and TRBJ2-1): DAMVIQNPRYQVTQFGKPVTLSCSQTLNHNVMYWYQQKSSQAPKLLFHYYDKDFNNEADTPDNFQSRRPNTSFCFLDIRSPGLGDTAMYLCATSRDSYPNEQFFGPGTRLTVL.

This clone was found a few times. This sequence joins TRBV7-6 and TRBJ2-1; 12 bases match TRBD2. This CDR3 contains 19 residues. Germline loops: CDR1 SGHVS, CDR2 FNYEAQ. After removal of 5 bases from V and 0 bases from J, the junction contained 11 bases not matched to a gene. The CDR3 bases are TGTGCCAGCAGCCCACCGGGACTAGCGGGTTGGGGCTCCTACAATGAGCAGTTCTTC. Translation gives CASSPPGLAGWGSYNEQFF. The complete variable domain, with remaining parts taken from reference TRBV7-6 and TRBJ2-1, reads GAGVSQSPRYKVTKRGQDVALRCDPISGHVSLYWYRQALGQGPEFLTYFNYEAQQDKSGLPNDRFSAERPEGSISTLTIQRTEQRDSAMYRCASSPPGLAGWGSYNEQFFGPGTRLTVL.

This sequence joins TRBV19 and TRBJ1-5; TRBD1 matches 12 bases. Trimming cost V 6 bases and J 7 bases; bases outside gene matches: 7. This CDR3 contains 15 residues. The V gene's germline CDR1 is LNHDA and CDR2 SQIVND (reference sequence). The CDR3 sequence is CASRHGTGGQQPQHF. The CDR3 nucleotides are TGTGCCAGTAGGCACGGGACAGGGGGCCAACAGCCCCAGCATTTT. Using reference TRBV19 and TRBJ1-5 for the parts outside the CDR3, the full variable domain is DGGITQSPKYLFRKEGQNVTLSCEQNLNHDAMYWYRQDPGQGLRLIYYSQIVNDFQKGDIAEGYSVSREKKESFPLTVTSAQKNPTAFYLCASRHGTGGQQPQHFGDGTRLSIL.

The chain uses TRBV5-1 and TRBJ1-3, with D unclear. Germline CDR1 reads SGHRS; CDR2 reads YFSETQ. The CDR3 covers 15 residues. The V end was cut by 0 bases, the J end by 4 bases, with 11 bases between. CDR3: CASSLDPTPGNTIYF. The CDR3 DNA reads as TGCGCCAGCAGCTTGGACCCGACACCCGGAAACACCATATATTTT.

This chain links TRBV6-5 with TRBJ2-1, with TRBD2 matching over 9 bases. The V gene end was trimmed by 0 bases and the J gene end by 5 bases; junction bases not matched to a gene: 2. From germline, CDR1 is MNHEY and CDR2 SVGAGI. The CDR3 has 15 residues. CDR3 loop: CASSYSLAGNNEQFF. In nucleotides, the CDR3 is TGTGCCAGCAGTTACTCTCTAGCGGGGAACAATGAGCAGTTCTTC.

V is TRBV10-3 and J is TRBJ2-7; no clear D gene. V gave up 7 bases and J gave up 0 bases, with 10 bases separating them. CDR3 length: 13 residues. Germline values: CDR1 ENHRY, CDR2 SYGVKD. The CDR3 DNA reads as TGTGCCATCATGGCACAGAGCTCCTACGAGCAGTACTTC. This sequence encodes CAIMAQSSYEQYF.

This chain links TRBV11-2 with TRBJ2-6; D is ambiguous. Trimming shortened V by 0 bases and J by 0 bases, and 12 bases separated the two germline ends. Looked up from germline, CDR1 is SGHAT and CDR2 is FQNNGV. This CDR3 contains 18 residues. The CDR3 spells CASSLDLSALSGANVLTF. CDR3 in DNA: TGTGCCAGCAGCTTAGATCTAAGCGCACTCTCTGGGGCCAACGTCCTGACTTTC.

This chain links TRBV11-2 with TRBJ2-2; 10 bases map to TRBD2. The CDR3 is 18 amino acids. V was pared by 2 bases and J by 0 bases, with 6 bases of the junction left unmatched. The germline V gene encodes CDR1 SGHAT and CDR2 FQNNGV. This CDR3 is CASSLSPGLATNTGELFF. CDR3 coding DNA: TGTGCCAGCAGCTTATCCCCGGGACTAGCGACGAACACCGGGGAGCTGTTTTTT.

The CDR3 spells CASSFRGQAGEQYF. CDR3 nucleotides: TGTGCCAGCAGCTTTCGAGGACAGGCGGGCGAGCAGTACTTC. The V call is TRBV7-2, the J call TRBJ2-7; the match to TRBD1 covers 7 bases. This CDR3 spans 14 amino acids. With V trimmed by 3 bases and J by 6 bases, 8 bases remained unmatched. Germline V lookup: CDR1 SGHTA, CDR2 FQGNSA.

This clone is a singleton in its sample. This chain links TRBV19 with TRBJ2-3; D is unresolved. This CDR3 spans 15 amino acids. Germline V gene data show CDR1 as LNHDA and CDR2 as SQIVND (reference sequence). Trimming stripped 6 bases from V and 1 base from J, with 14 bases between. Here the CDR3 reads CASSSSGPRTDTQYF. The CDR3 region has the DNA TGTGCCAGTAGCAGCTCCGGGCCACGCACAGATACGCAGTATTTT.

V is TRBV5-5 and J is TRBJ1-5, with D perhaps TRBD1 (5 bases). The CDR3 runs to 16 residues. Germline V gives CDR1 SGHKS, CDR2 YYEKEE (reference sequence). V dropped 3 bases and J dropped 2 bases, with 15 bases sitting between them. CDR3 bases: TGTGCCAGCAGCTACCAACCGGGACGTGGCAATCAGCCCCAGCATTTT. This translates into CASSYQPGRGNQPQHF.

J is TRBJ1-4 and V is TRBV7-9, with D hard to call. CDR1 and CDR2 from the germline V gene are SEHNR and FQNEAQ (reference sequence). V was trimmed by 7 bases and J by 0 bases, leaving 15 bases between them. The CDR3 length is 16 residues. The CDR3 bases are TGTGCCAGCACCCATGTGGTCCCAGCAACTAATGAAAAACTGTTTTTT. Translating gives CASTHVVPATNEKLFF.

The V call is TRBV10-1, the J call TRBJ2-7; the D gene is possibly TRBD1 (5 bases). The CDR3 totals 12 residues. V was cut by 8 bases and J by 1 base, with 9 bases left in between. Germline assignment: CDR1 WNHNN and CDR2 SYGVQD (reference sequence). This CDR3 reads CASQGASYEQYF. CDR3 nucleotides: TGCGCCAGCCAAGGGGCGTCCTACGAGCAGTACTTC.

The chain joins TRBV9 to TRBJ2-3; no firm D call. There are 14 residues in the CDR3. The germline V gene encodes CDR1 SGDLS and CDR2 YYNGEE. The V gene lost 0 bases and the J gene lost 0 bases, with 5 bases spanning the gap. CDR3 nucleotides: TGTGCCAGCAGCGTAGGATCTAGCACAGATACGCAGTATTTT. Its protein is CASSVGSSTDTQYF.

The chain couples TRBV7-7 to TRBJ2-5, with 14 positions matching TRBD2. This CDR3 spans 16 amino acids. The V gene's germline CDR1 is SSHAT and CDR2 FNYEAQ (reference sequence). V was pared by 3 bases and J by 7 bases, with 7 bases of the junction left unmatched. The CDR3 DNA follows: TGTGCCAGCAGCTTGACTAGCGGGAGGGGTGAGGGGACCCAGTACTTC. As protein: CASSLTSGRGEGTQYF.

This chain uses TRBV6-1 with TRBJ2-3, with TRBD2 as a possible D gene (6 bases). Trimming stripped 6 bases from V and 2 bases from J, with 6 bases between. This CDR3 is built from 12 residues. The germline V gene has CDR1 MNHNS and CDR2 SASEGT. CDR3 nucleotide sequence: TGTGCCAGCAGACTAGCCACAGATACGCAGTATTTT. This encodes CASRLATDTQYF.

The V and J genes are TRBV6-6 and TRBJ2-1; D is perhaps TRBD1 (6 bases). Germline assignment: CDR1 MNHNY and CDR2 SVGAGI (reference sequence). The CDR3 extends over 16 amino acids. V was shortened by 0 bases and J by 4 bases, with 13 bases between the two germline ends. CDR3 sequence (DNA): TGTGCCAGCAGTTACTCCCAGGGGAACTTGTACAATGAGCAGTTCTTC. Amino acids: CASSYSQGNLYNEQFF.

V is TRBV7-8 and J is TRBJ2-2; 8 nucleotides line up with TRBD2. CDR1 SGHVS and CDR2 FQNEAQ come from the germline V gene. The V and J ends lost 5 bases and 0 bases, in that order; junction bases with no gene match: 5. The CDR3 is made up of 16 amino acids. The chain's CDR3 is CASSPREGPNTGELFF. Written as DNA, the CDR3 is TGTGCCAGCAGCCCACGGGAGGGACCGAACACCGGGGAGCTGTTTTTT.

The chain uses TRBV7-2 and TRBJ2-7; tentatively, D is TRBD1 (7 bases). The germline V gene encodes CDR1 SGHTA and CDR2 FQGNSA. The CDR3 is made up of 14 amino acids. V was pared by 4 bases and J by 3 bases, with 13 bases between. The CDR3 coding sequence is TGTGCCAGCAGCTCATGGGGGGACAGCTACGAGCAGTACTTC. This codes for CASSSWGDSYEQYF. The whole variable domain, remainder taken from reference TRBV7-2 and TRBJ2-7, is GAGVSQSPSNKVTEKGKDVELRCDPISGHTALYWYRQSLGQGLEFLIYFQGNSAPDKSGLPSDRFSAERTGGSVSTLTIQRTQQEDSAVYLCASSSWGDSYEQYFGPGTRLTVT.